The entry below describes one T cell receptor (beta chain). The antigen this receptor binds is unknown. Per-base qualities were not stored, and no clone one base away is much larger. The study deep-sequenced TCR repertoires of sorted CD4+ and CD8+ blood T cells from severe aplastic anemia patients and healthy subjects. Ficoll-Paque density gradient centrifugation was used to isolate peripheral blood mononuclear cells. CD4+ and CD8+ T cells were sorted by FACS or magnetic beads before DNA extraction. Genomic DNA served as template for TCR beta VDJ combination and CDR3 sequence profiling. An Illumina HiSeq 2000 was used for TCR repertoire sequencing. The study's processing was this. Repertoire assessment relied on Simpson's diversity index, CDR3 size and DJ length profiles, and TRBV/TRBJ rearrangement plots. The most abundant DNA sequence in the deep sequencing data was defined as the immunodominant clone. CDR3 amino acid sequences were screened for sharing across subjects and compared with published repertoires and the VDJdb database. TCRdb redid the processing of the public reads, applying fastp at Q25 and MiXCR, and retained in-frame beta chains. Each record represents a unique CDR3 protein, reported with the most common genes and DNA among its rows. TCRdb assigned the V and J calls; the authors' analysis was not used. The sample table shows 98,000 or so distinct CDR3 sequences, and around half are seen once. The top ten clones comprise about 32% of the sample.

The germline V gene (reference sequence) yields SGHKS for CDR1 and YYEKEE for CDR2. CDR3 length: 15 amino acids, cysteine to phenylalanine. Only the CDR3 DNA is retained, 45 bases long and in frame from the first base. After removal of 1 base from V and 4 bases from J, the junction retains 5 bases not matched to a gene. This sample is part of a study of CD8+CD57+ T cells in acquired aplastic anemia (dated by TCRdb to 2016 to 2018). For context, the study as a whole: DNA extracted from sorted CD4+ and CD8+ cells had a mean of roughly 3.3 ug, with a range of about 0.19 to 30 ug. For healthy donor samples, the average read count was around 10 million for CD4+ cells and approximately 11 million for CD8+ cells. The study at large found these results: Around 30 CD8+ CDR3 sequences were found in both patients and controls but appeared to be highly expressed in patients and within the immunodominant clones of the patients. CD8+ Simpson's diversity did not differ significantly between patients and healthy controls (P=0.060).

The V gene is TRBV5-5 and the J gene is TRBJ2-5; 9 bases in between match TRBD2. The origin of this receptor is a human donor in good health, serving as a control. Sequencing input: sorted CD4+, CD8+, or CD8+CD57+ T cells (not recorded which) from PBMCs. The DNA reads as follows: TGTGCCAGCAGCTTGCGCGGGGGGGCTGTAGAGACCCAGTACTTC. Its coded protein is CASSLRGGAVETQYF. Here the CDR3 is joined to the reference TRBV5-5 and TRBJ2-5 genes, and the full variable domain is: DAGVTQSPTHLIKTRGQQVTLRCSPISGHKSVSWYQQVLGQGPQFIFQYYEKEERGRGNFPDRFSARQFPNYSSELNVNALLLGDSALYLCASSLRGGAVETQYFGPGTRLLVL.